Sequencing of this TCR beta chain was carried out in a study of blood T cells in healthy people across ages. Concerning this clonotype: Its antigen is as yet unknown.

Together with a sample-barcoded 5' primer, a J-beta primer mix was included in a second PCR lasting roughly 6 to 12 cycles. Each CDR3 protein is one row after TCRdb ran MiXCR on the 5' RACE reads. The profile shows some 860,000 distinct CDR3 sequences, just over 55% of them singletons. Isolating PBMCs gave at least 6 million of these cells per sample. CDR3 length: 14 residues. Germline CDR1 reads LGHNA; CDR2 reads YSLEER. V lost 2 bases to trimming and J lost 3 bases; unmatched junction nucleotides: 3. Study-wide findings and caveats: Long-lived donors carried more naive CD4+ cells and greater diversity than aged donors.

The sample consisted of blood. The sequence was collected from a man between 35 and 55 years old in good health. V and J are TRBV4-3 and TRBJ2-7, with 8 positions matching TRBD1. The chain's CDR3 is CASSQLDRDYEQYF. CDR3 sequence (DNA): TGCGCCAGCAGCCAACTGGACAGGGACTACGAGCAGTACTTC.